This record covers a single T cell receptor (beta chain). The method was immunoSEQ multiplex PCR; TCRdb's version includes in-frame clones alone and lacks a portion of them. This sample has 55,000 to 95,000 clones; approximately 94% occur once, and the top ten carry roughly 2.1%. The record originates from a study of T cell changes during pregnancy in multiple sclerosis. Sample: peripheral blood, taken in the second trimester of pregnancy. This sequence originates from a female donor in good health, enrolled as a control in a pregnancy study.

CDR3 nucleotide sequence: TGTGCCAGCAGTCTGACACGTACCTCCTACGAGCAGTACTTC. This encodes CASSLTRTSYEQYF. V gene TRBV27 combines with J gene TRBJ2-7, with no clear D. In germline, CDR1 is MNHEY, CDR2 SMNVEV (reference sequence). The CDR3 has 14 amino acids. V was trimmed by 5 bases and J by 0 bases, leaving 11 bases between them.